Detailed here is one TCR beta chain. Data came from immunoSEQ multiplex PCR; TCRdb stores just in-frame clones and leaves some out. The sample carries about 100,000 clones, about 86% recorded once. These data are taken from a study of blood T cell repertoires in COVID-19. This CDR3 spans 13 amino acids. Trimming shortened V by 4 bases and J by 7 bases, and 16 bases separated the two germline ends. Germline V gene sequence: CDR1 GTSNPN, CDR2 SVGIG (reference sequence). This chain uses TRBV30 with TRBJ1-2, with D possibly TRBD1 on 6 matching bases. This receptor was identified in a woman between 55 and 75 years old in a cohort sampled during active or convalescent COVID-19. Sequenced input: peripheral blood. CDR3 in DNA: TGTGCCTGGACCGAGGGGGGGCTCGGTGGCTACACCTTC. Encoded protein: CAWTEGGLGGYTF.